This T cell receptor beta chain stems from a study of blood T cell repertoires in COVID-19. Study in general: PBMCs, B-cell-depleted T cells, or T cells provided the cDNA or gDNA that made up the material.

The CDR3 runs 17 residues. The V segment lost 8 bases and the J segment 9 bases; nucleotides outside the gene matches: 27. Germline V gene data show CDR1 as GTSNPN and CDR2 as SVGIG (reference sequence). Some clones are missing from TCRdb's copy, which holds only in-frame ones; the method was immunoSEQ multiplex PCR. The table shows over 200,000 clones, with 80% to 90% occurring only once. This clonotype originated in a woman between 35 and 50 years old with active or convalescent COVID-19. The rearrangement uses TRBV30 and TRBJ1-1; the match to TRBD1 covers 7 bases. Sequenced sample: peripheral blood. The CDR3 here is CAVNPTGQNLLQLKAFF. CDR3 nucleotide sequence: TGTGCCGTAAACCCGACGGGACAGAATCTATTGCAGCTGAAAGCTTTCTTT.